This is a list of T cell receptor beta chains from one sample in a study of T-cell reconstitution after alpha-beta-depleted transplantation in children. MiXCR was run by TCRdb on the PCR reads, yielding one entry per CDR3 protein. The profile covers approximately 230,000 distinct CDR3 sequences, with 20% to 30% appearing a single time and about 5% taken by the ten largest. Sample: PBMCs, mostly from graft donor cells, taken 360 days after TCRalphabeta/CD19-depleted stem cell transplant. All receptors derive from a female patient between 2 and 15 years old who had a stem cell transplant for congenital amegakaryocytic thrombocytopenia, so the T cells may come from the graft donor. Each CDR3 is given with its conserved first and last residue. Each record gives: CDR3 length, D gene, J gene, clone size, V gene, CDR3 DNA, CDR3 protein. A D gene is named only where the DNA matches it firmly. The size field is filled for only some rows; it gives once, few, many or a size class.

17 | . | TRBJ2-2 | . | TRBV30 | TGTGCCTGGAGTGATTTAGTCCCGGTCCTGAACACCGGGGAGCTGTTTTTT | CAWSDLVPVLNTGELFF
17 | . | TRBJ2-7 | . | TRBV21-1 | TGTGCCAGCAGCACCCAAGGGGATACAGGGGGAGCCTACGAGCAGTACTTC | CASSTQGDTGGAYEQYF
18 | . | TRBJ2-3 | . | TRBV18 | TGTGCCAGCTCACCACTTAAAGCGGCTCGACCCCTTACAGATACGCAGTATTTT | CASSPLKAARPLTDTQYF
14 | . | TRBJ1-1 | many | TRBV24-1 | TGTGCCACCAGTGATTTGGCGGGAACAGTTGAAGCTTTCTTT | CATSDLAGTVEAFF
14 | . | TRBJ2-1 | . | TRBV28 | TGTGCCAGCACGGGACTTGGATTGGACAATGAGCAGTTCTTC | CASTGLGLDNEQFF
17 | . | TRBJ2-1 | . | TRBV20-1 | TGCAGTGCTAGACGGAGCTTGTTGGGACCAATTTTGGATGAGCAGTTCTTC | CSARRSLLGPILDEQFF
14 | . | TRBJ2-5 | . | TRBV3-1 | TGTGCCAGCAGCCAGGGCCTAACTACAGGGACCCAGTACTTC | CASSQGLTTGTQYF
11 | . | TRBJ2-5 | . | TRBV3-1 | TGTGCCAGCAGCCAAGTTGAGGTCCAGTACTTC | CASSQVEVQYF
15 | TRBD2 | TRBJ2-3 | few | TRBV20-1 | TGCAGTGCTTCACGTTTGACTAGCTTCACAGATACGCAGTATTTT | CSASRLTSFTDTQYF
15 | TRBD1 | TRBJ2-5 | . | TRBV9 | TGTGCCAGCAGCCCCCGGACAGGTCCGGGGGAGACCCAGTACTTC | CASSPRTGPGETQYF
13 | . | TRBJ1-4 | . | TRBV29-1 | TGCAGCGTTGAGGACTCCACTAATGAAAAACTGTTTTTT | CSVEDSTNEKLFF
17 | . | TRBJ2-1 | few | TRBV15 | TGTGCCACCAGCAGAGAAATTTCGCGGAACGTCAAAAATGAGCAGTTCTTC | CATSREISRNVKNEQFF
17 | . | TRBJ2-2 | few | TRBV20-1 | TGCAGTGCTAGCTCTGGGTGGAGGGGGACGAACACCGGGGAGCTGTTTTTT | CSASSGWRGTNTGELFF
13 | TRBD1 | TRBJ2-1 | many | TRBV7-9 | TGTGCCAGCAGCTCGGGACAGAACAATGAGCAGTTCTTC | CASSSGQNNEQFF
14 | . | TRBJ1-1 | . | TRBV5-1 | TGCGCCAGCAGCTCAGGCCCGGTAAGAACTGAAGCTTTCTTT | CASSSGPVRTEAFF
14 | . | TRBJ2-7 | few | TRBV2 | TGTGCCAGCAGTTCGCCTCCCGTCTCCTACGAGCAGTACTTC | CASSSPPVSYEQYF
16 | TRBD2 | TRBJ2-5 | few | TRBV6-2/TRBV6-3 | TGTGCCAGCAGTTATCGGACTAGCGGGAGTTGGGAGACCCAGTACTTC | CASSYRTSGSWETQYF
15 | . | TRBJ2-1 | . | TRBV7-8 | TGTGCCAGCAGCTTAGATTGGTTAGGGTACAATGAGCAGTTCTTC | CASSLDWLGYNEQFF
18 | . | TRBJ2-4 | few | TRBV20-1 | TGCAGTGCTAGAGATCAACGAGGGGGGGGACTAGCCAAAAACATTCAGTACTTC | CSARDQRGGGLAKNIQYF
14 | . | TRBJ2-1 | few | TRBV7-2 | TGTGCCAGCAGAATGGGGGGGCCCTACAATGAGCAGTTCTTC | CASRMGGPYNEQFF
15 | TRBD1 | TRBJ2-7 | . | TRBV10-3 | TGTGCCATCAAAGGGGGGACAGGGGCCCGCTACGAGCAGTACTTC | CAIKGGTGARYEQYF
15 | . | TRBJ2-1 | . | TRBV20-1 | TGCAGTGCTAGGGCTGCGGGATCGTCCTACAATGAGCAGTTCTTC | CSARAAGSSYNEQFF
14 | . | TRBJ2-7 | few | TRBV28 | TGTGCCAGCAGTTTAGATGGCGGGAACTACGAGCAGTACTTC | CASSLDGGNYEQYF
15 | . | TRBJ1-2 | few | TRBV29-1 | TGCAGCGTTGAGGCAGGGGCTATCCTTGGGTATGGCTACACCTTC | CSVEAGAILGYGYTF
14 | . | TRBJ2-3 | . | TRBV24-1 | TGTGCCACCAGTGACTGGGACCGCGGGGATACGCAGTATTTT | CATSDWDRGDTQYF
15 | . | TRBJ2-7 | few | TRBV7-2 | TGTGCCAGCAGCTTTGATTCAGGGAAGAAGTACGAGCAGTACTTC | CASSFDSGKKYEQYF
15 | TRBD2 | TRBJ2-2 | . | TRBV6-1 | TGCGCCAGCAGGGACACTAGCGGGGCCACCGGGGAGCTGTTTTTT | CASRDTSGATGELFF
14 | . | TRBJ2-7 | . | TRBV4-1 | TGCGCCAGCAGCCAAGTTAGAGGTCTCTACGAGCAGTACTTC | CASSQVRGLYEQYF
13 | . | TRBJ1-1 | many | TRBV5-1 | TGCGCCAGCAGCCGGTTGCGGGACACTGAAGCTTTCTTT | CASSRLRDTEAFF
16 | . | TRBJ2-3 | . | TRBV24-1 | TGTGCCACCAGTGATAGGGCTAGTATTTCCACAGATACGCAGTATTTT | CATSDRASISTDTQYF
21 | TRBD1 | TRBJ1-6 | . | TRBV5-1 | TGCGCCAGCAGCTTGATGGCCTCCGGGACAGGGAGGAGCTCCTATAATTCACCCCTCCACTTT | CASSLMASGTGRSSYNSPLHF
17 | TRBD2 | TRBJ2-1 | few | TRBV6-1 | TGTGCCAGCAGTGAACTGGGACTAGCGGGGGTCTACAATGAGCAGTTCTTC | CASSELGLAGVYNEQFF
14 | . | TRBJ2-5 | many | TRBV29-1 | TGCAGCGTTGATAGCCTTACCAAGAGTGAGACCCAGTACTTC | CSVDSLTKSETQYF
10 | . | TRBJ2-7 | . | TRBV29-1 | TGCAGCGCCGGGACCTACGAGCAGTACTTC | CSAGTYEQYF
14 | . | TRBJ2-7 | few | TRBV4-1 | TGCGCCAGCAGCCACGGGACATCAACCTACGAGCAGTACTTC | CASSHGTSTYEQYF
12 | . | TRBJ2-3 | . | TRBV29-1 | TGCAGCGTTCGTCCCGGAGCAGATACGCAGTATTTT | CSVRPGADTQYF
15 | . | TRBJ2-1 | few | TRBV28 | TGTGCCAGCAGTTTATCGGGGACCAAGTACAATGAGCAGTTCTTC | CASSLSGTKYNEQFF
13 | . | TRBJ1-1 | many | TRBV5-1 | TGTGCCAGCAGCTTAATGGGTGGAACTGAAGCTTTCTTT | CASSLMGGTEAFF
16 | . | TRBJ2-3 | . | TRBV4-2 | TGTGCCAGCAGCCCGCTTGGAGCGCGAGGGACAGATACGCAGTATTTT | CASSPLGARGTDTQYF
15 | TRBD1 | TRBJ1-2 | . | TRBV9 | TGTGCCAGCAGCGACCCAGGGGGCGCGGACTATGGCTACACCTTC | CASSDPGGADYGYTF
13 | . | TRBJ2-7 | many | TRBV29-1 | TGCAGCGTTGCCGAGACAGCCCCACTCGAGCAGTACTTC | CSVAETAPLEQYF
13 | . | TRBJ1-2 | few | TRBV10-3 | TGTGCCACAATTCCCGAGAACTTCTATGGCTACACCTTC | CATIPENFYGYTF
11 | . | TRBJ2-1 | . | TRBV6-5 | TGTGCCAGCAGTACGTGGAATGAGCAGTTCTTC | CASSTWNEQFF
15 | TRBD1 | TRBJ2-7 | . | TRBV5-1 | TGCGCCAGCAGCTACGGGACAGGACACTCCTACGAGCAGTACTTC | CASSYGTGHSYEQYF
13 | TRBD1 | TRBJ1-5 | few | TRBV5-1 | TGCGCCAGCAGCCCACAGGGGACTCAACCCCAGCATTTT | CASSPQGTQPQHF
18 | TRBD1 | TRBJ1-5 | . | TRBV4-1 | TGCGCCAGCAGCCAAGATTCTCCTACAGGGGCTGGCAATCAGCCCCAGCATTTT | CASSQDSPTGAGNQPQHF
15 | TRBD1 | TRBJ2-1 | . | TRBV27 | TGTGCCAGCACGTGGGGGACAGGGCCCTACAATGAGCAGTTCTTC | CASTWGTGPYNEQFF
13 | . | TRBJ2-5 | few | TRBV7-9 | TGTGCCAGCAGCTTCAGGGTCCAAGAGACCCAGTACTTC | CASSFRVQETQYF
14 | TRBD1 | TRBJ1-1 | . | TRBV9 | TGTGCCAGCAGCGCGACAGGGGCACTATCCGAAGCTTTCTTT | CASSATGALSEAFF
14 | . | TRBJ2-6 | many | TRBV12-3/TRBV12-4 | TGTGCCAGCACCGAGGTCTCTGGGGCCAACGTCCTGACTTTC | CASTEVSGANVLTF
16 | . | TRBJ2-3 | . | TRBV5-1 | TGCGCCAGCAGCTTGGGTGGAGGGACAAGTGCAGATACGCAGTATTTT | CASSLGGGTSADTQYF
16 | . | TRBJ2-7 | few | TRBV5-1 | TGCGCCAGCAGCTTGGTATACCCTCCGGAGGGATACGAGCAGTACTTC | CASSLVYPPEGYEQYF
15 | . | TRBJ1-2 | few | TRBV11-2 | TGTGCCAGCAGCTCCAGGCGAGTCGAGCAGGAGGTTTACACCTTC | CASSSRRVEQEVYTF
13 | . | TRBJ1-1 | medium-sized | TRBV12-3/TRBV12-4 | TGTGCCAGCAGTTTTGGGGGTCAAGATGAAGCTTTCTTT | CASSFGGQDEAFF
14 | . | TRBJ2-7 | few | TRBV30 | TGTGCCTGGAGTGTATTGTCAGTGAGTGACGAGCAGTACTTC | CAWSVLSVSDEQYF
16 | TRBD2 | TRBJ2-1 | few | TRBV11-2 | TGTGCCAGCAGCTTGCTAGCGGGAGCAATCTACAATGAGCAGTTCTTC | CASSLLAGAIYNEQFF
13 | . | TRBJ1-2 | . | TRBV7-2 | TGTGCCAGCAGCCTCCCGGGGTCCTATGGCTACACCTTC | CASSLPGSYGYTF
13 | . | TRBJ1-5 | . | TRBV20-1 | TGCAGTGCTCGGGACACCTCCAATCAGCCCCACCATTTT | CSARDTSNQPHHF
18 | . | TRBJ2-4 | . | TRBV11-2 | TGTGCCAGCAGCCCGCCCCCGGGGGGCGACCTAGCCAAAAACATTCAGTACTTC | CASSPPPGGDLAKNIQYF
14 | TRBD2 | TRBJ2-1 | few | TRBV28 | TGTGCCACCGAGAACCCGGGACTAGCGGGAGAGCAGTTCTTC | CATENPGLAGEQFF